This paragraph covers one T cell receptor (beta chain) sequence. The CDR3 loop spans 13 amino acids. V gave up 6 bases and J gave up 0 bases, with 8 bases separating them. The germline V gene encodes CDR1 MNHEY and CDR2 SVGAGI. The data were taken from a study of blood T cell repertoires in COVID-19. The overall study: PBMCs, B-cell-depleted T cells, or T cells provided the cDNA or gDNA that made up the material.

Assay used: immunoSEQ multiplex PCR; TCRdb lists only in-frame clones, some missing. This table has tens of thousands of clones, approximately 80% appearing once. Followed longitudinally, the Seattle patients had been enrolled during active infection. The specimen sequenced was peripheral blood. The source is an elderly man with COVID-19, enrolled during active disease. The V and J genes are TRBV6-5 and TRBJ1-1; D not resolved. The CDR3 reads CASSLDLNTEAFF. The CDR3 bases are TGTGCCAGCAGCTTAGACTTGAACACTGAAGCTTTCTTT.